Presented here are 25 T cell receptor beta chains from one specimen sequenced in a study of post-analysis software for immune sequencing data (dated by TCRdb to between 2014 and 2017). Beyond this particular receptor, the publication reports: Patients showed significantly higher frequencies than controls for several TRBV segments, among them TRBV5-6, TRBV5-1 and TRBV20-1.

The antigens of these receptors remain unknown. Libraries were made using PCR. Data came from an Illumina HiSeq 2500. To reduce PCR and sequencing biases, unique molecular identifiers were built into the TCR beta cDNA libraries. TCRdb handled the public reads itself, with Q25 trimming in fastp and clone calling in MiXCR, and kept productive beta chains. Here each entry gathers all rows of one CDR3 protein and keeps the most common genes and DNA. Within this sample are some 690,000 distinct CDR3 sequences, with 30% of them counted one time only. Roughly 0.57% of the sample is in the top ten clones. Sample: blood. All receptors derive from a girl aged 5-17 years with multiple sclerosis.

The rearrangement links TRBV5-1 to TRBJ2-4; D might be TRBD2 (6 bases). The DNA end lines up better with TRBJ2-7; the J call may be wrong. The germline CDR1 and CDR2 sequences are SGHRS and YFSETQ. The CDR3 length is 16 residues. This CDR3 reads CASSLVVETRRYEQYF. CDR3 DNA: TGCGCCAGCAGCTTGGTTGTCGAGACTAGGCGGTACGAGCAGTACTTC.

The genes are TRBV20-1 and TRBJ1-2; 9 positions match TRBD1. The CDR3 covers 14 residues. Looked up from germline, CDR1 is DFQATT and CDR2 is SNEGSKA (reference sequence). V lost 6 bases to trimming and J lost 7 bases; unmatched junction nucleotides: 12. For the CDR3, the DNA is TGCAGTGCGAGAAGGACAGGGGCTAAAGGTGGCTACACCTTC. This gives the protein CSARRTGAKGGYTF.

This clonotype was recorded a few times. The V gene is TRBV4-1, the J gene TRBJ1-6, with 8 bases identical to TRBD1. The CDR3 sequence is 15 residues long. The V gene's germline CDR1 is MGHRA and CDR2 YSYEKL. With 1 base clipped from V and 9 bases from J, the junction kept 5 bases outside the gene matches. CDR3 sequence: CASSQGNRGTSPLHF. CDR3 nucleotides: TGCGCCAGCAGCCAAGGTAACAGGGGGACTTCACCCCTCCACTTT.

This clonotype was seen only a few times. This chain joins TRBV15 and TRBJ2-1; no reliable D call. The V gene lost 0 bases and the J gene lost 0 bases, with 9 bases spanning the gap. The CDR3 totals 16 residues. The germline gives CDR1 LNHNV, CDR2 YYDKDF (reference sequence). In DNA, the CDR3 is TGTGCCACCAGCAGAGATCCAGCCAGCTCCTACAATGAGCAGTTCTTC. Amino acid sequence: CATSRDPASSYNEQFF.

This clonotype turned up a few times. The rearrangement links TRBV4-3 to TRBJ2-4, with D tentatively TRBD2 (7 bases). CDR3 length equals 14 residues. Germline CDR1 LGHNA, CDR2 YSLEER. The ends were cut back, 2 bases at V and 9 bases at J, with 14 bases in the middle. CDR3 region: CASSQQTRGGIQYF. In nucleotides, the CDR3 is TGCGCCAGCAGCCAACAAACTAGGGGGGGCATTCAGTACTTC.

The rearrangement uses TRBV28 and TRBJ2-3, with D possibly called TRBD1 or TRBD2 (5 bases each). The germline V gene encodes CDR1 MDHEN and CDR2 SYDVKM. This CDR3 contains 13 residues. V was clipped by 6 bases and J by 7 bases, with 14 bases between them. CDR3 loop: CASSRDGVNTQYF. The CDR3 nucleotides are TGTGCCAGCAGCCGGGACGGAGTAAATACGCAGTATTTT.

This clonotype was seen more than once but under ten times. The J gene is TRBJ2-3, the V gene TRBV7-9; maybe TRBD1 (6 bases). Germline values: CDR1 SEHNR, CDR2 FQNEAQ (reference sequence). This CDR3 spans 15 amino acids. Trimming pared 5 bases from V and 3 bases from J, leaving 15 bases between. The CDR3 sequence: CASSETRDKTDTQYF. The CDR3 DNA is TGTGCCAGCAGCGAAACGAGGGACAAGACAGATACGCAGTATTTT.

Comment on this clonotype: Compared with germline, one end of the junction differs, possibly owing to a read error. CDR3 in DNA: TGCGCCAGCAGCCCCTCGAGGCACGGCACCTATGACTACACCTTC. Its protein is CASSPSRHGTYDYTF. The chain links TRBV4-3 to TRBJ1-2; D not certain. Germline V gives CDR1 LGHNA, CDR2 YSLEER. The length of the CDR3 is 15 residues.

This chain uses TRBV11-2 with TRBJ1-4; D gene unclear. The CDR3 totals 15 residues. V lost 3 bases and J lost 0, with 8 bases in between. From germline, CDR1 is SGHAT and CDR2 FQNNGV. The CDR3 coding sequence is TGTGCCAGCAGCTTGGAAGGAGCAACTAATGAAAAACTGTTTTTT. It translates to CASSLEGATNEKLFF.

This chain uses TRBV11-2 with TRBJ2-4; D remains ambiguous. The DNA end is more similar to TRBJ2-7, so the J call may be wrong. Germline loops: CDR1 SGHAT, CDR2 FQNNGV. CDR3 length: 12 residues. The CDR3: CASSSPWGEQYF. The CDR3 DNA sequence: TGTGCCAGCAGCTCGCCCTGGGGCGAGCAGTACTTC.

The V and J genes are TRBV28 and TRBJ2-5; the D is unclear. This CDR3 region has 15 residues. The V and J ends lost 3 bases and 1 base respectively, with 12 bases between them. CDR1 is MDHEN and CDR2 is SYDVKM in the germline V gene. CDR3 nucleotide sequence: TGTGCCAGCAGTTTCCGGACGGAAATCCAAGAGACCCAGTACTTC. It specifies CASSFRTEIQETQYF.

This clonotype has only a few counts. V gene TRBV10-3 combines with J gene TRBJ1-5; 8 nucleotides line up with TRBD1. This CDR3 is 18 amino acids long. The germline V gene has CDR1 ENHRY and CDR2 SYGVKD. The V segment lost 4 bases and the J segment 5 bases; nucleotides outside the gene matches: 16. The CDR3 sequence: CAISGRGTGRSGHQPQHF. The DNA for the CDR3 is TGTGCCATCAGTGGGAGAGGGACAGGTAGGTCGGGCCATCAGCCCCAGCATTTT.

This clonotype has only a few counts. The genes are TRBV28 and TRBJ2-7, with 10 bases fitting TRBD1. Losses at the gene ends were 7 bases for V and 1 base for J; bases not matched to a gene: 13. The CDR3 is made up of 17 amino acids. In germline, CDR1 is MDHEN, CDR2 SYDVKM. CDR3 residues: CASTPPGQGVRSYEQYF. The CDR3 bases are TGTGCCAGCACCCCGCCAGGACAGGGGGTTAGGTCCTACGAGCAGTACTTC.

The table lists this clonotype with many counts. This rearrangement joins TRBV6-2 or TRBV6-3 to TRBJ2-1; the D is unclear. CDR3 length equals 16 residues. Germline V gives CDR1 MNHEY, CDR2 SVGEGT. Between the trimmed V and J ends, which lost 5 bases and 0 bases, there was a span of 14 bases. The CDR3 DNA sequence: TGTGCCAGCAGTCTCCCCAGCAGGCGCTCCTACAATGAGCAGTTCTTC. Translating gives CASSLPSRRSYNEQFF.

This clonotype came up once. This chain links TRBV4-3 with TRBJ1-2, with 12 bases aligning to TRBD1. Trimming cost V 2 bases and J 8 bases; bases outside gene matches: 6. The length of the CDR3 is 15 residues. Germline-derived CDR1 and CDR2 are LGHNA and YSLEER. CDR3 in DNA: TGCGCCAGCAGCCAATGGGACAGGGGGCTAGGGGGCTACACCTTC. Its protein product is CASSQWDRGLGGYTF.

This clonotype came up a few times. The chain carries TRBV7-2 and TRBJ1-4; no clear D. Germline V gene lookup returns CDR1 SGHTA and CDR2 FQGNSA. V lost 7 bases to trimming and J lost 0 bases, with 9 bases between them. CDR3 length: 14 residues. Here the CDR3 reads CASTEAATNEKLFF. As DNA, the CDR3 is TGTGCCAGCACGGAAGCCGCAACTAATGAAAAACTGTTTTTT.

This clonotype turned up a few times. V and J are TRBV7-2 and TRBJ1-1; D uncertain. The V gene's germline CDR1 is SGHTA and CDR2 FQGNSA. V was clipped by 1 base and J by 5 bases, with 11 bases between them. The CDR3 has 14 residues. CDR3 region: CASSLDAGETEAFF. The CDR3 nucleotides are TGTGCCAGCAGCTTAGACGCTGGGGAGACTGAAGCTTTCTTT.

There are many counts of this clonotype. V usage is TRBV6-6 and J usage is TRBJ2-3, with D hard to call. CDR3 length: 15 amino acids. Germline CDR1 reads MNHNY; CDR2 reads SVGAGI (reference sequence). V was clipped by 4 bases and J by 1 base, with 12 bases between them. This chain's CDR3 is CASSWLSLRTDTQYF. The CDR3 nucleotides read TGTGCCAGCAGTTGGCTCTCACTACGCACAGATACGCAGTATTTT.

This CDR3 reads CSAGLSSSYNEQFF. CDR3 DNA sequence: TGCAGCGCCGGACTTTCTAGCTCCTACAATGAGCAGTTCTTC. The V and J genes are TRBV29-1 and TRBJ2-1; possible D gene TRBD2, 5 bases. The CDR3 has 14 amino acids. Trimming took 7 bases from V and 0 from J, leaving 13 bases between them. CDR1 and CDR2 from the germline V gene are SQVTM and ANQGSEA.

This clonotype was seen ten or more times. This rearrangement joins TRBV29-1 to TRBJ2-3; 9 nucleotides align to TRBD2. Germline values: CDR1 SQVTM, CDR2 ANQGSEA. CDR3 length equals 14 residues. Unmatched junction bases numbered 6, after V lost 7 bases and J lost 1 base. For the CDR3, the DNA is TGCAGCGCTGGGCGGACTAGCGGCACAGATACGCAGTATTTT. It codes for CSAGRTSGTDTQYF.

The CDR3 reads CASSSRTSGGATQYF. Here the CDR3 DNA reads TGTGCCAGCAGCTCCCGGACTAGCGGGGGGGCTACGCAGTATTTT. The chain recombines TRBV9 with TRBJ2-3, with TRBD2 matching 15 bases. V gave up 4 bases and J gave up 8 bases; unmatched junction bases: 5. This CDR3 region has 15 residues. Germline V lookup: CDR1 SGDLS, CDR2 YYNGEE.

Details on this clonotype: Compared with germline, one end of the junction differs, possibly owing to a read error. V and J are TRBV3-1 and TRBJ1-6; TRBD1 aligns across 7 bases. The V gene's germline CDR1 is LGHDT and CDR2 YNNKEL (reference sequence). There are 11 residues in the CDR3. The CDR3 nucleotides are TGTGCCAGCAGGCAAGGGGGCCCCCTCCACTTT. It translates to CASRQGGPLHF. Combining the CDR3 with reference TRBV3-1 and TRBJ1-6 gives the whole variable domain DTAVSQTPKYLVTQMGNDKSIKCEQNLGHDTMYWYKQDSKKFLKIMFSYNNKELIINETVPNRFSPKSPDKAHLNLHINSLELGDSAVYFCASRQGGPLHFGNGTRLTVT.

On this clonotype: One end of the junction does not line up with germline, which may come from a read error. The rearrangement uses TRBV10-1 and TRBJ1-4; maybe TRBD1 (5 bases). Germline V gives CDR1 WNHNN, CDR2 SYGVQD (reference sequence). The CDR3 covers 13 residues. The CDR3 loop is CVSSGTPGEKLFF. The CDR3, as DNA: TGCGTCAGCAGCGGGACCCCCGGTGAAAAACTGTTTTTT.

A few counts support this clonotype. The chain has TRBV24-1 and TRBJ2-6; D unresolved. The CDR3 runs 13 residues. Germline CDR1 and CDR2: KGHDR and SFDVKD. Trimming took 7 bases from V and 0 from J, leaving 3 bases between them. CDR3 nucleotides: TGTGCCACCAGGGCCTCTGGGGCCAACGTCCTGACTTTC. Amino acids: CATRASGANVLTF.

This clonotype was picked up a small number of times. As DNA, the CDR3 is TGTGCCACCTGGATTGGGGCTAGCGGGGAAAACTTTTACGAGCAGTACTTC. Protein sequence: CATWIGASGENFYEQYF. V and J are TRBV10-3 and TRBJ2-7, with 9 bases lining up with TRBD2. The CDR3 has 17 amino acids. The trim removed 10 bases at V and 4 bases at J, leaving 20 bases unmatched. CDR1 and CDR2 from the germline V gene are ENHRY and SYGVKD.